The 24 T cell receptor beta chains below all came from one sample that was sequenced in a study of blood T cell repertoires in COVID-19. Measured with immunoSEQ multiplex PCR; TCRdb has only the in-frame clones, and not every one. Altogether over 400,000 clones are present, 70% to 90% being singletons, with the ten largest covering around 8%. Sample: peripheral blood. The receptors originated from a woman between 50 and 59 years old with COVID-19, enrolled during active disease.

The genes are TRBV7-7 and TRBJ2-5; 8 bases are shared with TRBD1. The V segment lost 6 bases and the J segment 4 bases; nucleotides outside the gene matches: 10. The CDR3 spans 15 residues. The V gene's germline CDR1 is SSHAT and CDR2 FNYEAQ (reference sequence). Here the CDR3 reads CASSFGQGTLETQYF. The CDR3 DNA reads TGTGCCAGCAGTTTCGGACAGGGAACGTTAGAGACCCAGTACTTC.

The J gene is TRBJ2-5, the V gene TRBV7-2, with D possibly matching TRBD1 (5 bases). V dropped 5 bases and J dropped 1 base, with 20 bases sitting between them. The germline gives CDR1 SGHTA, CDR2 FQGNSA. This CDR3 has 17 amino acids. CDR3 loop: CASSPTGPGMVQETQYF. The CDR3 coding sequence is TGTGCCAGCAGCCCCACCGGGCCAGGGATGGTCCAAGAGACCCAGTACTTC.

Turning to this clone: The junction departs from the called germline gene at one end, perhaps through a read error. The chain employs TRBV18 and TRBJ2-1; possibly TRBD2 for D (5 bases). CDR1 and CDR2 from the germline V gene are KGHSH and LQKENI. This CDR3 is built from 15 residues. In DNA, the CDR3 is TGTGCCAGCTCTCCACCTTGGGAGTCCTACAATGAGCAGTTCTTC. This encodes CASSPPWESYNEQFF. Together with reference TRBV18 and TRBJ2-1, the CDR3 gives the full variable domain: NAGVMQNPRHLVRRRGQEARLRCSPMKGHSHVYWYRQLPEEGLKFMVYLQKENIIDESGMPKERFSAEFPKEGPSILRIQQVVRGDSAAYFCASSPPWESYNEQFFGPGTRLTVL.

The rearrangement joins TRBV11-2 to TRBJ2-5; the match to TRBD1 covers 8 bases. Looked up from germline, CDR1 is SGHAT and CDR2 is FQNNGV. CDR3 length: 15 residues. After removal of 3 bases from V and 5 bases from J, the junction contained 8 bases not matched to a gene. This chain's CDR3 is CASSFLQGAGETQYF. The CDR3 DNA is TGTGCCAGCAGCTTCCTTCAGGGGGCGGGGGAGACCCAGTACTTC. Using reference TRBV11-2 and TRBJ2-5 for the parts outside the CDR3, the full variable domain is EAGVAQSPRYKIIEKRQSVAFWCNPISGHATLYWYQQILGQGPKLLIQFQNNGVVDDSQLPKDRFSAERLKGVDSTLKIQPAKLEDSAVYLCASSFLQGAGETQYFGPGTRLLVL.

The chain uses TRBV12-3 or TRBV12-4 and TRBJ1-1; the D gene is possibly TRBD1 (5 bases). Trimming cost V 6 bases and J 1 base, with 9 bases left between them. The CDR3 loop spans 13 amino acids. The DNA of the CDR3 is TGTGCCAGCAGCCGGACACAGAACACTGAAGCTTTCTTT. This sequence encodes CASSRTQNTEAFF.

V and J are TRBV4-1 and TRBJ1-2; D possibly corresponds to TRBD1 (5 bases). The germline gives CDR1 MGHRA, CDR2 YSYEKL. V shed 0 bases and J shed 4 bases, with 12 bases lying between them. There are 15 residues in the CDR3. CDR3 DNA sequence: TGCGCCAGCAGCCAAGAGGTGACGGGACTCTATGGCTACACCTTC. It encodes CASSQEVTGLYGYTF.

The V call is TRBV11-2, the J call TRBJ1-4, with 9 nucleotides matching TRBD1. The CDR3 has 14 residues. With 5 bases clipped from V and 8 bases from J, the junction kept 6 bases outside the gene matches. CDR1 SGHAT and CDR2 FQNNGV come from the germline V gene. Written as DNA, the CDR3 is TGTGCCAGCAGCCCACAGGGGGCAAACGAAAAACTGTTTTTT. Residues: CASSPQGANEKLFF.

The genes are TRBV27 and TRBJ2-7, with D possibly being TRBD2 (6 bases). V lost 8 bases, J lost 5 bases, and 19 bases lay in between. CDR3 length: 14 amino acids. From germline, CDR1 is MNHEY and CDR2 SMNVEV (reference sequence). This chain's CDR3 is CASYPTQPGDEQYF. The CDR3 coding sequence is TGTGCCAGCTATCCAACACAGCCGGGGGACGAGCAGTACTTC.

For this clone: This specimen includes other DNA sequences encoding the same CDR3. This chain connects TRBV12-3 or TRBV12-4 to TRBJ2-2; D remains ambiguous. Trimming removed 7 bases at V and 1 base at J, with 4 bases between. The CDR3 covers 12 residues. The CDR3 nucleotides are TGTGCCAGCACGGGGAACACCGGGGAGCTGTTTTTT. Its translation is CASTGNTGELFF.

J is TRBJ2-3 and V is TRBV24-1; tentatively, D is TRBD1 (5 bases). This CDR3 spans 14 amino acids. V was shortened by 4 bases and J by 3 bases, with 10 bases between the two germline ends. In germline, CDR1 is KGHDR, CDR2 SFDVKD. The CDR3 nucleotides are TGTGCCACCAGTGACCAGGGAAGGACAGATACGCAGTATTTT. Protein product: CATSDQGRTDTQYF.

The chain links TRBV15 to TRBJ2-1; possible D gene TRBD2, 6 bases. The germline V gene encodes CDR1 LNHNV and CDR2 YYDKDF (reference sequence). The CDR3 extends over 15 amino acids. V lost 0 bases to trimming and J lost 9 bases, with 15 bases between them. This CDR3 reads CATSRDLSLGSEQFF. DNA for the CDR3: TGTGCCACCAGCAGAGATTTAAGTCTCGGGAGTGAGCAGTTCTTC.

J is TRBJ2-5 and V is TRBV28, with 8 bases identical to TRBD2. With 6 bases clipped from V and 2 bases from J, the junction kept 5 bases outside the gene matches. Germline CDR1 and CDR2: MDHEN and SYDVKM. The CDR3 length is 14 residues. The CDR3 sequence is CASRFTGGQETQYF. The CDR3 region has the DNA TGTGCCAGCAGGTTTACGGGGGGGCAAGAGACCCAGTACTTC. Full variable domain (rest looked up from reference TRBV28 and TRBJ2-5): DVKVTQSSRYLVKRTGEKVFLECVQDMDHENMFWYRQDPGLGLRLIYFSYDVKMKEKGDIPEGYSVSREKKERFSLILESASTNQTSMYLCASRFTGGQETQYFGPGTRLLVL.

DNA of the CDR3: TGTGCCAGCACCCTTAATGCGGGGAGGGGCAGGAATGAGCAGTTCTTC. Its protein product is CASTLNAGRGRNEQFF. This chain joins TRBV27 and TRBJ2-1, with 7 positions matching TRBD2. After removal of 7 bases from V and 7 bases from J, the junction contained 16 bases not matched to a gene. Germline V gene sequence: CDR1 MNHEY, CDR2 SMNVEV (reference sequence). The CDR3 contains 16 residues.

V is TRBV5-6 and J is TRBJ1-1; 10 nucleotides line up with TRBD1. The ends lost 0 bases at V and 0 bases at J; junction bases unmatched: 2. CDR1 is SGHDT, CDR2 YYEEEE, per germline. This CDR3 is built from 16 residues. CDR3 residues: CASSLGQGAMNTEAFF. CDR3 in DNA: TGTGCCAGCAGCTTGGGACAGGGGGCGATGAACACTGAAGCTTTCTTT.

The chain recombines TRBV6-5 with TRBJ2-7; D perhaps matches TRBD1 (6 bases). The CDR3 spans 13 residues. Trimming cost V 2 bases and J 4 bases, with 9 bases left between them. Germline CDR1 MNHEY, CDR2 SVGAGI. This chain's CDR3 is CASSYDRTYEQYF. The CDR3, as DNA: TGTGCCAGCAGTTACGACAGGACTTACGAGCAGTACTTC.

This sequence joins TRBV3-1 (or the pseudogene TRBV3-2) and TRBJ2-1; TRBD2 agrees at 12 bases. Per the germline V gene, CDR1 is LGHDT and CDR2 is YNNKEL (reference sequence). V gave up 5 bases and J gave up 2 bases; unmatched junction bases: 4. The CDR3 runs 16 residues. The CDR3 DNA sequence: TGTGCCAGCAGCGAACTAGCGGGGGGACCCTACAATGAGCAGTTCTTC. Protein: CASSELAGGPYNEQFF.

The chain carries TRBV6-2 or TRBV6-3 and TRBJ2-1; TRBD2 aligns across 9 bases. With V trimmed by 2 bases and J by 7 bases, 6 bases remained unmatched. Germline V CDR1 and CDR2: MNHEY, SVGEGT. The CDR3 spans 15 residues. CDR3 sequence (DNA): TGTGCCAGCAGTTACCCGGGACTAGCTTTAAATGAGCAGTTCTTC. Encoded protein: CASSYPGLALNEQFF.

Points on this clone: At the DNA level, this CDR3 is encoded by other sequences in the same sample as well. The chain carries TRBV11-2 and TRBJ1-5, with D unresolved. V was clipped by 0 bases and J by 5 bases, with 5 bases between them. This CDR3 has 13 amino acids. The V gene's germline CDR1 is SGHAT and CDR2 FQNNGV. The CDR3 DNA sequence: TGTGCCAGCAGCTTAGAACGAGATCAGCCCCAGCATTTT. Its protein is CASSLERDQPQHF.

The genes are TRBV29-1 and TRBJ1-1, with 8 bases lining up with TRBD1. V was pared by 7 bases and J by 8 bases, with 3 bases of the junction left unmatched. From germline, CDR1 is SQVTM and CDR2 ANQGSEA. This CDR3 is 10 amino acids long. The CDR3 loop is CSGWTGEAFF. CDR3 nucleotides: TGCAGCGGGTGGACAGGGGAAGCTTTCTTT.

The genes are TRBV6-5 and TRBJ2-7; a weak D match, TRBD2 (6 bases). Germline CDR1 and CDR2: MNHEY and SVGAGI. The CDR3 length is 11 residues. The V end was cut by 11 bases, the J end by 4 bases, with 12 bases between. The CDR3 is CAAGSRYEQYF. DNA of the CDR3: TGTGCCGCGGGATCCCGATACGAGCAGTACTTC.

The chain combines TRBV24-1 with TRBJ1-2, with D perhaps matching TRBD1 (6 bases). This CDR3 contains 14 residues. The germline gives CDR1 KGHDR, CDR2 SFDVKD. With 3 bases removed from V and 7 bases from J, the gap between germline ends came to 14 bases. The CDR3 region is CATSDDGTTGGYTF. The CDR3 nucleotides read TGTGCCACCAGTGATGACGGGACAACTGGTGGCTACACCTTC.

The V and J genes are TRBV2 and TRBJ2-1, with 9 nucleotides matching TRBD1. The germline V gene encodes CDR1 SNHLY and CDR2 FYNNEI. This CDR3 is built from 14 residues. The J segment lost 8 bases and the V segment lost 8 bases, leaving 10 bases of the junction unmatched. The CDR3 nucleotides read TGTGCCAGCTCGAGTCGGGACAGGGTCCATGAGCAGTTCTTC. Residues: CASSSRDRVHEQFF.

The chain carries TRBV2 and TRBJ1-2, with D unclear. Germline loops: CDR1 SNHLY, CDR2 FYNNEI. The CDR3 runs to 12 residues. The V and J ends lost 1 base and 6 bases respectively, with 6 bases between them. Here the CDR3 DNA reads TGTGCCAGCAGTGAAGGCCAGAATGGCTACACCTTC. It is translated as CASSEGQNGYTF.

V is TRBV6-5 and J is TRBJ2-2, with 8 positions matching TRBD1. The CDR3 extends over 14 amino acids. Germline CDR1 MNHEY, CDR2 SVGAGI. Trimming removed 9 bases from V and 3 bases from J; junction bases left unmatched: 6. CDR3 sequence reads: CASGWGQDTGELFF. CDR3 bases: TGTGCCAGTGGTTGGGGACAGGACACCGGGGAGCTGTTTTTT.